This T cell receptor beta chain was identified during a study of blood T cells in healthy people across ages. The CDR3 is made up of 15 amino acids. Germline V gene data show CDR1 as SEHNR and CDR2 as FQNEAQ (reference sequence). The V end lost 1 base, the J end lost 5 bases, and 14 bases lay between the germline ends. Next came a second PCR, run for roughly 7 to 12 cycles, which used a sample-barcoded 5' primer along with a J-beta primer mix. TCRdb analysed the 5' RACE reads with MiXCR anew, one entry per CDR3 protein. The sample consists of about 510,000 distinct CDR3 sequences, over 25% of them appearing once. These data were also filed under a second study, of T cells of mothers and their children. As that report states: No persistent microchimeric T cell clones were detected at 95 to 100 clones per million clonotypes sensitivity.

The sample was blood. The clonotype was recovered from a boy younger than 10 in good health. The rearrangement uses TRBV7-9 and TRBJ1-2; no firm D call. Here the CDR3 reads CASSLVSDQLYGYTF. CDR3 in DNA: TGTGCCAGCAGCTTAGTCAGCGACCAATTGTATGGCTACACCTTC.